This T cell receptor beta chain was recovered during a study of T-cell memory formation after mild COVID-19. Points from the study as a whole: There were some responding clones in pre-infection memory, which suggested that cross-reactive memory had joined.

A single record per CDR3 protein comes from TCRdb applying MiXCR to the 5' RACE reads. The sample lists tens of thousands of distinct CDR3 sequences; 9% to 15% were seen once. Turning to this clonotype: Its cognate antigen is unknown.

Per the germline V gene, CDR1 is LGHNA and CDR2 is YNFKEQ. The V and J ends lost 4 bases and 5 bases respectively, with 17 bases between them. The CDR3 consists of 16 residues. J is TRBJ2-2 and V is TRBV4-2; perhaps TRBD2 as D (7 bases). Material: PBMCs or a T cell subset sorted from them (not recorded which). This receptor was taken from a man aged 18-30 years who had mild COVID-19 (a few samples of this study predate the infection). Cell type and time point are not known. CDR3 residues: CASSRLGGGRTGELFF. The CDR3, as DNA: TGTGCCAGCAGCCGCCTGGGGGGGGGCCGAACCGGGGAGCTGTTTTTT.